The TCR beta chain described here comes from a study of human T cells and chemical hapten exposure. This clonotype was observed a handful of times. What it binds is unknown. Deletions cut 6 bases from V and 6 bases from J, with 11 bases between. The CDR3 is 12 amino acids. Germline V gene sequence: CDR1 MNHEY, CDR2 SVGAGI. General study results and limits: Among TCRs, those above 1 in 1000 frequency were unaffected by DPC sensitization. Compared with pre-sensitization or healthy control sets, expanded TCRs clustered more.

The time point was: patch test 3, about 24 weeks after DPC sensitization. The treatment is: therapeutic diphenylcyclopropenone sensitization with weekly scalp DPC. Every patch test was put on after a blood sample was taken. In the study's own analysis: With a range of roughly 20,000 to 690,600, the median per sample was roughly 91,000 TCRs. From the RACE reads, TCRdb called clonotypes with MiXCR, one entry per CDR3 protein. The V and J calls reflect TCRdb's pipeline rather than the authors' work. This sample yields 150,000 to 200,000 distinct CDR3 sequences, of which about 25% are seen a single time; about 2.3% belongs to the top ten.

The clonotype originates from a woman aged 40 to 50 with alopecia areata. Some clones in this sample may be carry-over from other donors' samples. This specimen was whole blood, taken in connection with sensitization to the hapten diphenylcyclopropenone (DPC). The chain is built from TRBV6-5 and TRBJ1-2; the D gene is possibly TRBD1 (6 bases). The CDR3 region has the DNA TGTGCCAGCAGGGGGACAAGGCATGGCTACACCTTC. Residues: CASRGTRHGYTF.